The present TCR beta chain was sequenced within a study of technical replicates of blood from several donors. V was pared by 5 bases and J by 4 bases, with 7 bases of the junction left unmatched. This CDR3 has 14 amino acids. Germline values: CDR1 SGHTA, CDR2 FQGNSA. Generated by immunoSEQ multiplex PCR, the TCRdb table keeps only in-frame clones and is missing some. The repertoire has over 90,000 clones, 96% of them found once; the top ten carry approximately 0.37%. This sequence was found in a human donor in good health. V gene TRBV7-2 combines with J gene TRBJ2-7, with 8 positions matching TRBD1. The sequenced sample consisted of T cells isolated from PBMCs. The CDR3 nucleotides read TGTGCCAGCAGCCGATATTGGGACAGGTACGAGCAGTACTTC. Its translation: CASSRYWDRYEQYF.